The present T cell receptor beta chain was sequenced within a study of T cell repertoires in cytomegalovirus infection. Study-level points and caveats: HLA-C-restricted CMV clonotypes gave the most frequent clonotype in two of eight donors.

With regard to this clonotype: The target antigen is unknown.

The CDR3 is 15 residues long. V lost 4 bases, J lost 2 bases, and 13 bases lay in between. Germline loops: CDR1 LGHNA, CDR2 YSLEER. TCRdb used MiXCR to reprocess the reads, holding one entry per CDR3 protein. The sample has hundreds of thousands of distinct CDR3 sequences; roughly 30% are singletons. Sequenced material: cultured CD8+ T cells from PBMCs, taken from culture after CMV antigen stimulation. The clonotype originates from a human donor in good health (CMV status not recorded). Some clones in this sample may be carry-over from other donors' samples. This chain links TRBV4-3 with TRBJ2-3; no clear D. CDR3 coding DNA: TGCGCCAGCAGCCGCGCAGGCATCCCCACAGATACGCAGTATTTT. It is translated as CASSRAGIPTDTQYF.